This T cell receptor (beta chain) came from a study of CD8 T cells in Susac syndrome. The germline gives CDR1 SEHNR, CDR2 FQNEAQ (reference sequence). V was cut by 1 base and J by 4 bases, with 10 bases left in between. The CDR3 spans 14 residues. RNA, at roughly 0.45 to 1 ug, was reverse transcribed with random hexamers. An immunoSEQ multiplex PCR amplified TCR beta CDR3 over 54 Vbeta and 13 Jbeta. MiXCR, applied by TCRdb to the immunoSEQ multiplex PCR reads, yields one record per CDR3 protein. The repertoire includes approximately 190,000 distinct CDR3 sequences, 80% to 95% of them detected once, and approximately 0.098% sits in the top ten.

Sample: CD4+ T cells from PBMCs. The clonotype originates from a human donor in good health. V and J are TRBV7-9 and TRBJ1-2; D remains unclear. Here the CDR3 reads CASSLDKTSYGYTF. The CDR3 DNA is TGTGCCAGCAGCTTAGACAAGACAAGCTATGGCTACACCTTC.